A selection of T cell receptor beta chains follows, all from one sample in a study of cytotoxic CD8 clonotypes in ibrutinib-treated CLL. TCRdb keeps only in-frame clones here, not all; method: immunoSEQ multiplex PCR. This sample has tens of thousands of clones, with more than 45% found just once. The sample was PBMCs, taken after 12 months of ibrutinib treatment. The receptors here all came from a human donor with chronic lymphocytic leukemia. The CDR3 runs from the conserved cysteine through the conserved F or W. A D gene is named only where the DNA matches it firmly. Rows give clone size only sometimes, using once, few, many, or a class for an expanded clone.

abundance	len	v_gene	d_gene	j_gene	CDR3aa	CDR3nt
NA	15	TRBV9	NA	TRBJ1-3	CASSPRYLSGNTIYF	TGTGCCAGCAGCCCTCGGTACCTCTCTGGAAACACCATATATTTT
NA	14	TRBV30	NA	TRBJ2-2	CAWRDIRVTGELFF	TGTGCCTGGCGGGACATTCGGGTCACCGGGGAGCTGTTTTTT
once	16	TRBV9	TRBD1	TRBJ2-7	CASSVEGDRTRREQYF	TGTGCCAGCAGCGTAGAGGGGGACAGGACGCGGCGTGAGCAGTACTTC
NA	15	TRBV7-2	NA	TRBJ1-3	CASSLASGAGNTIYF	TGTGCCAGCAGCTTAGCGTCAGGAGCTGGAAACACCATATATTTT
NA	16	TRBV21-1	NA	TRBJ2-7	CASSKGGRDLTDEQYF	TGTGCCAGCAGCAAAGGAGGGCGGGATCTTACCGACGAGCAGTACTTC
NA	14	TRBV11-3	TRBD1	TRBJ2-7	CASSSGQGGYEQYF	TGTGCCAGCAGCTCCGGACAGGGGGGCTACGAGCAGTACTTC
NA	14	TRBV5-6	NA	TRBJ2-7	CASSLGTSSYEQYF	TGTGCCAGCAGCTTGGGAACCAGCTCCTACGAGCAGTACTTC
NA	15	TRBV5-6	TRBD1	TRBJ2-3	CASSSPGQGTDTQYF	TGTGCCAGCAGCTCCCCGGGACAGGGCACAGATACGCAGTATTTT
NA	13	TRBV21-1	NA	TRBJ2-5	CASLTAYQETQYF	TGTGCCAGCTTGACAGCGTACCAAGAGACCCAGTACTTC
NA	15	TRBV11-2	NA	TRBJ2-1	CASSEVVGSYNEQFF	TGTGCCAGCAGCGAGGTCGTGGGGAGCTACAATGAGCAGTTCTTC
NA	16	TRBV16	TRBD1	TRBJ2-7	CASSQGRTGHSYEQYF	TGTGCCAGCAGCCAGGGTAGGACAGGACACTCCTACGAGCAGTACTTC
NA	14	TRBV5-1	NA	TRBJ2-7	CASSAGDSSYEQYF	TGCGCCAGCAGCGCGGGGGACAGCTCCTACGAGCAGTACTTC
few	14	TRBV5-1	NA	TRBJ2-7	CASSLSRSSYEQYF	TGCGCCAGCAGCTTAAGCCGGTCCAGCTACGAGCAGTACTTC
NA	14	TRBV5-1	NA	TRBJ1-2	CASSLDPQGYGYTF	TGCGCCAGCAGCTTGGACCCACAGGGTTATGGCTACACCTTC
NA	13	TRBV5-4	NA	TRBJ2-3	CASSPGATDTQYF	TGTGCCAGCAGTCCCGGGGCCACAGATACGCAGTATTTT
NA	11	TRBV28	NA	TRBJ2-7	CASRSNYEQYF	TGTGCCAGCAGATCCAACTACGAGCAGTACTTC
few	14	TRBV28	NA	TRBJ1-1	CASSLTSMNTEAFF	TGTGCCAGCAGTTTAACTTCGATGAACACTGAAGCTTTCTTT
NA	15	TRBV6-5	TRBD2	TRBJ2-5	CASRASGRGSETQYF	TGTGCCAGCAGGGCTAGCGGGAGAGGTTCGGAGACCCAGTACTTC
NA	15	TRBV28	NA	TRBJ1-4	CASSRTRPQMGKLFF	TGTGCCAGCAGCAGGACCCGTCCGCAAATGGGAAAACTGTTTTTT
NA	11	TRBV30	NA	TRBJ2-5	CAWSARETQYF	TGTGCCTGGAGTGCCCGGGAGACCCAGTACTTC
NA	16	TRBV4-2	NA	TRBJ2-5	CASSQAPWASEETQYF	TGTGCCAGCAGCCAAGCCCCCTGGGCGTCAGAAGAGACCCAGTACTTC
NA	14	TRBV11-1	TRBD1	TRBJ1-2	CASSHGQGVPGYTF	TGTGCCAGCAGCCATGGACAGGGAGTCCCTGGCTACACCTTC
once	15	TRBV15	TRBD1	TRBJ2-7	CATSGRTGGFYEQYF	TGTGCCACCAGCGGACGGACAGGGGGTTTCTACGAGCAGTACTTC
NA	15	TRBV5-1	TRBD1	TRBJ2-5	CASSPGQGGPETQYF	TGCGCCAGCAGCCCCGGACAGGGTGGGCCAGAGACCCAGTACTTC
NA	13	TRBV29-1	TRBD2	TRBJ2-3	CSVERGLGDTQYF	TGCAGCGTTGAAAGGGGACTAGGGGATACGCAGTATTTT
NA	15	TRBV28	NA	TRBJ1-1	CASSLYAGVVTEAFF	TGTGCCAGCAGTTTATATGCAGGGGTGGTCACTGAAGCTTTCTTT
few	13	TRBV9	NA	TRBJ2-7	CASSEQPSYEQYF	TGTGCCAGCAGCGAGCAGCCCTCCTACGAGCAGTACTTC
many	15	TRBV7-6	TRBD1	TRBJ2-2	CASSFGTGVTGELFF	TGTGCCAGCAGCTTCGGGACAGGAGTTACCGGGGAGCTGTTTTTT
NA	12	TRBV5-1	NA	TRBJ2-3	CASSLAGDTQYF	TGCGCCAGCAGCTTGGCCGGAGATACGCAGTATTTT
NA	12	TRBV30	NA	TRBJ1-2	CAWTWTEYGYTF	TGTGCCTGGACCTGGACAGAGTATGGCTACACCTTC
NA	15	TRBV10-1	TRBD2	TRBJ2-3	CASSDGSGGTDTQYF	TGCGCCAGCAGTGACGGGAGCGGGGGAACAGATACGCAGTATTTT
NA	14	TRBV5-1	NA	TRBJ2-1	CASSLFQSDNEQFF	TGCGCCAGCAGCTTGTTTCAAAGCGACAATGAGCAGTTCTTC